This T cell receptor beta chain was recovered during a study of CD8 T cells in ankylosing spondylitis. As the method for making TCR beta libraries, quantitative 5'-RACE with molecular barcodes was used. Each CDR3 protein gets one entry after TCRdb re-called the 5' RACE reads with MiXCR. The table records hundreds of thousands of distinct CDR3 sequences, 8% to 9.5% of them present only once. This CDR3 spans 16 amino acids. The germline CDR1 and CDR2 sequences are KGHSH and LQKENI. V trimming: 0 bases; J trimming: 1 base; junction bases outside the gene matches: 4. Input material: blood, either unsorted or a sorted T cell fraction (not recorded which). This rearrangement joins TRBV18 to TRBJ2-3; 7 bases agree with TRBD2. The clonotype originates from a male donor with ankylosing spondylitis or in good health (not recorded which). The CDR3 sequence: CASSPPGLAGTDTQYF. In DNA form, the CDR3 reads TGTGCCAGCTCACCACCAGGCCTAGCGGGCACAGATACGCAGTATTTT.